What follows are 22 T cell receptor beta chains derived from one specimen sequenced in a study of blood T cell repertoires in COVID-19. Data came from immunoSEQ multiplex PCR; TCRdb stores just in-frame clones and leaves some out. The sample has roughly 23,000 clones, about 92% seen once. Sequenced sample: peripheral blood. These receptors were obtained from an older man with acute or convalescent COVID-19.

This rearrangement joins TRBV10-3 to TRBJ2-7; the D gene is possibly TRBD2 (7 bases). V was cut by 9 bases and J by 2 bases, with 14 bases left in between. This CDR3 is built from 13 residues. The germline gives CDR1 ENHRY, CDR2 SYGVKD. CDR3 in DNA: TGTGCCATGGGAGGGGGAGGGGCCTACGAGCAGTACTTC. This gives the protein CAMGGGGAYEQYF.

V usage is TRBV2 and J usage is TRBJ2-5; tentatively, D is TRBD2 (6 bases). CDR3 size: 12 residues. Between the trimmed V and J ends, which lost 8 bases and 5 bases, there was a span of 12 bases. The germline CDR1 and CDR2 sequences are SNHLY and FYNNEI. CDR3: CASWGGGETQYF. In DNA form, the CDR3 reads TGTGCCAGCTGGGGCGGAGGGGAGACCCAGTACTTC.

V is TRBV5-5 and J is TRBJ1-2; D not resolved. Germline CDR1 SGHKS, CDR2 YYEKEE (reference sequence). V was shortened by 2 bases and J by 4 bases, with 21 bases between the two germline ends. The CDR3 has 17 amino acids. The CDR3 reads CASSFPPARHDFYGYTF. In DNA form, the CDR3 reads TGTGCCAGCAGCTTCCCACCGGCCAGGCACGATTTCTATGGCTACACCTTC.

The chain joins TRBV9 to TRBJ2-1; TRBD2 agrees at 11 bases. Germline CDR1 reads SGDLS; CDR2 reads YYNGEE. The V gene end was trimmed by 0 bases and the J gene end by 7 bases; junction bases not matched to a gene: 3. The CDR3 length is 15 residues. This CDR3 is CASSVVAGGLNEQFF. The DNA for the CDR3 is TGTGCCAGCAGCGTAGTAGCGGGGGGGCTTAATGAGCAGTTCTTC.

The chain is built from TRBV2 and TRBJ1-6; D uncertain. Germline loops: CDR1 SNHLY, CDR2 FYNNEI. Trimming left V 7 bases short and J 10 bases short, with 14 bases between. The CDR3 is 13 residues long. The CDR3 DNA follows: TGTGCCAGCATCGAGGAAATCGGCTCACCCCTCCACTTT. It yields the protein CASIEEIGSPLHF.

The gene calls are TRBV2 and TRBJ2-7, with TRBD1 identical over 10 bases. Germline CDR1 is SNHLY and CDR2 is FYNNEI. With V trimmed by 1 base and J by 3 bases, 3 bases remained unmatched. CDR3 length equals 15 residues. CDR3 nucleotide sequence: TGTGCCAGCAGTGAAGAGGGACAGGGGATCTACGAGCAGTACTTC. Translated: CASSEEGQGIYEQYF. The whole variable domain, remainder taken from reference TRBV2 and TRBJ2-7, is EPEVTQTPSHQVTQMGQEVILRCVPISNHLYFYWYRQILGQKVEFLVSFYNNEISEKSEIFDDQFSVERPDGSNFTLKIRSTKLEDSAMYFCASSEEGQGIYEQYFGPGTRLTVT.

J is TRBJ2-1 and V is TRBV27; the match to TRBD2 covers 12 bases. Losses at the gene ends were 5 bases for V and 6 bases for J; bases not matched to a gene: 11. The CDR3 runs 17 residues. Germline CDR1 and CDR2: MNHEY and SMNVEV (reference sequence). In nucleotides, the CDR3 is TGTGCCAGCAGTCACGGACTAGCGGGGTACAAACCCAATGAGCAGTTCTTC. Its protein product is CASSHGLAGYKPNEQFF.

This clone was seen only once. This chain's CDR3 is CASSSAGSNQPQHF. CDR3 nucleotides: TGTGCCAGCAGCTCGGCAGGGAGCAATCAGCCCCAGCATTTT. The V call is TRBV5-8, the J call TRBJ1-5, with D possibly TRBD1 on 5 matching bases. V was cut by 3 bases and J by 1 base, with 8 bases left in between. Germline V lookup: CDR1 SGHTS, CDR2 YDEGEE. The CDR3 sequence is 14 residues long.

The gene calls are TRBV7-9 and TRBJ1-4, with 8 bases identical to TRBD1. Germline V lookup: CDR1 SEHNR, CDR2 FQNEAQ (reference sequence). After removal of 4 bases from V and 8 bases from J, the junction contained 6 bases not matched to a gene. This CDR3 has 14 amino acids. Here the CDR3 DNA reads TGTGCCAGCAGCTCCGGACAGGGAGACGAAAAACTGTTTTTT. Its translation: CASSSGQGDEKLFF.

This clone was recorded once. J is TRBJ2-5 and V is TRBV27; D possibly corresponds to TRBD2 (6 bases). V lost 7 bases to trimming and J lost 1 base, with 16 bases between them. The CDR3 has 15 amino acids. Germline CDR1 is MNHEY and CDR2 is SMNVEV (reference sequence). The CDR3 loop reads CASTHDPGGQETQYF. The CDR3 DNA is TGTGCCAGCACCCACGATCCCGGGGGCCAAGAGACCCAGTACTTC.

The chain combines TRBV19 with TRBJ2-3, with TRBD2 matching 12 bases. Germline values: CDR1 LNHDA, CDR2 SQIVND (reference sequence). The V and J ends lost 5 bases and 6 bases, in that order; junction bases with no gene match: 6. The CDR3 totals 15 residues. The DNA for the CDR3 is TGTGCCAGTAGTCGACTAGCGGGAGCTGGGGATACGCAGTATTTT. Residues: CASSRLAGAGDTQYF.

This clone was counted a single time. The gene calls are TRBV2 and TRBJ1-1; maybe TRBD1 (5 bases). This CDR3 is built from 13 residues. Germline CDR1 and CDR2: SNHLY and FYNNEI. The V gene lost 5 bases and the J gene lost 0 bases, with 7 bases spanning the gap. CDR3 residues: CASSSGMNTEAFF. The CDR3 bases are TGTGCCAGCAGTTCAGGGATGAACACTGAAGCTTTCTTT.

V usage is TRBV11-2 and J usage is TRBJ2-5; a possible D gene is TRBD2 (5 bases). Deletions cut 3 bases from V and 4 bases from J, with 9 bases between. The CDR3 contains 13 residues. From germline, CDR1 is SGHAT and CDR2 FQNNGV. For the CDR3, the DNA is TGTGCCAGCAGCTTCGGGGTTCGAGAGACCCAGTACTTC. This gives the protein CASSFGVRETQYF.

The chain couples TRBV5-1 to TRBJ2-5, with D possibly being TRBD1 (5 bases). Trimming removed 2 bases from V and 2 bases from J, with 7 bases in between. This CDR3 comprises 13 residues. Germline values: CDR1 SGHRS, CDR2 YFSETQ. The CDR3: CASSLQEQETQYF. CDR3 DNA: TGCGCCAGCAGCTTACAGGAACAAGAGACCCAGTACTTC.

This sequence joins TRBV12-3 or TRBV12-4 and TRBJ2-5; weak D call: TRBD1 (6 bases). The CDR3 contains 12 residues. Deletions cut 8 bases from V and 5 bases from J, with 12 bases between. CDR3 amino acids: CASSGTGETQYF. The DNA for the CDR3 is TGTGCCAGCTCCGGAACAGGGGAGACCCAGTACTTC.

This clone has a handful of counts. The V and J genes are TRBV5-1 and TRBJ1-2; no reliable D call. The CDR3 loop spans 15 amino acids. Germline lookup yields CDR1 SGHRS and CDR2 YFSETQ. The V gene lost 3 bases and the J gene lost 3 bases, with 15 bases spanning the gap. The CDR3 region is CASSSTREGYYGYTF. In DNA form, the CDR3 reads TGCGCCAGCAGCTCTACCCGGGAGGGTTACTATGGCTACACCTTC. The whole variable domain, filled in from reference TRBV5-1 and TRBJ1-2, reads KAGVTQTPRYLIKTRGQQVTLSCSPISGHRSVSWYQQTPGQGLQFLFEYFSETQRNKGNFPGRFSGRQFSNSRSEMNVSTLELGDSALYLCASSSTREGYYGYTFGSGTRLTVV.

This chain links TRBV6-5 with TRBJ2-7; 11 nucleotides align to TRBD2. CDR1 is MNHEY, CDR2 SVGAGI, per germline. The J segment lost 2 bases and the V segment lost 6 bases, leaving 6 bases of the junction unmatched. CDR3 length equals 15 residues. The CDR3 nucleotides read TGTGCCAGCAGCGAGATAGCGGGAGGGCCCTACGAGCAGTACTTC. Translated: CASSEIAGGPYEQYF.

The chain carries TRBV19 and TRBJ1-6; D not certain. CDR3 length equals 13 residues. V lost 2 bases and J 8 bases, leaving 7 bases between the germline ends. The germline V gene has CDR1 LNHDA and CDR2 SQIVND (reference sequence). The DNA for the CDR3 is TGTGCCAGTAGTATATCCGGAGATTCACCCCTCCACTTT. Translated, it gives CASSISGDSPLHF.

The chain links TRBV7-2 to TRBJ2-7; 8 bases are shared with TRBD2. Germline-derived CDR1 and CDR2 are SGHTA and FQGNSA. CDR3 length equals 19 residues. Trimming removed 1 base from V and 0 bases from J; junction bases left unmatched: 14. The CDR3 spells CASSLVPSGWAGGSYEQYF. The CDR3 DNA reads TGTGCCAGCAGCTTAGTCCCCTCCGGGTGGGCGGGGGGCTCCTACGAGCAGTACTTC.

The CDR3 here is CASSQGGQVLTGELFF. CDR3 coding DNA: TGTGCCAGCAGTCAAGGGGGACAGGTTCTAACCGGGGAGCTGTTTTTT. This chain links TRBV28 with TRBJ2-2, with TRBD1 matching over 8 bases. The CDR3 is made up of 16 amino acids. The germline CDR1 and CDR2 sequences are MDHEN and SYDVKM. V shed 5 bases and J 5 bases; nucleotides not matched to a gene: 10.

J is TRBJ2-1 and V is TRBV5-1; 8 bases map to TRBD1. The germline gives CDR1 SGHRS, CDR2 YFSETQ. The CDR3 consists of 13 residues. V trimming: 6 bases; J trimming: 9 bases; junction bases outside the gene matches: 8. This chain's CDR3 is CASTGQGKGEQFF. CDR3 DNA: TGCGCCAGCACCGGACAGGGCAAAGGTGAGCAGTTCTTC.

This sequence joins TRBV28 and TRBJ2-2, with D possibly TRBD1 on 5 matching bases. This CDR3 is built from 14 residues. CDR1 and CDR2 from the germline V gene are MDHEN and SYDVKM. V lost 6 bases and J 1 base, leaving 9 bases between the germline ends. For the CDR3, the DNA is TGTGCCAGCAGATCTAGGGGGAACACCGGGGAGCTGTTTTTT. Its translation: CASRSRGNTGELFF. Together with reference TRBV28 and TRBJ2-2, the CDR3 gives the full variable domain: DVKVTQSSRYLVKRTGEKVFLECVQDMDHENMFWYRQDPGLGLRLIYFSYDVKMKEKGDIPEGYSVSREKKERFSLILESASTNQTSMYLCASRSRGNTGELFFGEGSRLTVL.